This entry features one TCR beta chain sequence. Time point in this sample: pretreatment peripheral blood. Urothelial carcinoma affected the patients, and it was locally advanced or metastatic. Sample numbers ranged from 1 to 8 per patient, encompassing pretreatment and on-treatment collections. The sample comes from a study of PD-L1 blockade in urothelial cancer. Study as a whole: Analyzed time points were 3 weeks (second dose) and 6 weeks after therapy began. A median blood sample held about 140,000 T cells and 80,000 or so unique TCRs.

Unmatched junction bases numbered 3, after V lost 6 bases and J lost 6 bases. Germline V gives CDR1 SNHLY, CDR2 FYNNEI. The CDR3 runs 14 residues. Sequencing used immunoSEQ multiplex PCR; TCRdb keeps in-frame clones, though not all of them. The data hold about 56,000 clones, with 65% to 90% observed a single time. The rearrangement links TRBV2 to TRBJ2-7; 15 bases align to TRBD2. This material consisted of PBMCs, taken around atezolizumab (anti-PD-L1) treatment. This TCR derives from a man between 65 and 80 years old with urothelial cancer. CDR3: CASRGLAGGGEQYF. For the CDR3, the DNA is TGTGCCAGCAGAGGACTAGCGGGGGGGGGCGAGCAGTACTTC.